The source of this T cell receptor beta chain is a study of OX40 agonist ivuxolimab in advanced cancers. Study in general: The study treated patients with ivuxolimab, an agonistic anti-OX40 (CD134) antibody. Three patients, one with hepatocellular carcinoma and two with cutaneous melanoma, responded partially.

V trimming: 3 bases; J trimming: 3 bases; junction bases outside the gene matches: 8. Per the germline V gene, CDR1 is LGHNA and CDR2 is YNFKEQ. CDR3 length equals 16 residues. Patients who had autoimmune disease history or got systemic immunosuppression were left out. Blood specimens came from baseline, cycle 4 day 1, and cycle 7 day 1. Only in-frame clones appear in the TCRdb table, and some are missing; sequencing was by immunoSEQ multiplex PCR. The table has tens of thousands of clones, approximately 86% seen once. This clone was seen just once. The sample was CD4+ or CD8+ T cells sorted from blood, taken in a trial of the OX40 agonist ivuxolimab. This clonotype was sampled from an adult with an advanced solid tumor such as melanoma, head and neck, liver or kidney cancer. V is TRBV4-2 and J is TRBJ2-5; 9 bases are a match to TRBD2. The CDR3 coding sequence is TGTGCCAGCAGCCATGGGGGTGCTAGCGGGGAAGAGACCCAGTACTTC. It encodes CASSHGGASGEETQYF.